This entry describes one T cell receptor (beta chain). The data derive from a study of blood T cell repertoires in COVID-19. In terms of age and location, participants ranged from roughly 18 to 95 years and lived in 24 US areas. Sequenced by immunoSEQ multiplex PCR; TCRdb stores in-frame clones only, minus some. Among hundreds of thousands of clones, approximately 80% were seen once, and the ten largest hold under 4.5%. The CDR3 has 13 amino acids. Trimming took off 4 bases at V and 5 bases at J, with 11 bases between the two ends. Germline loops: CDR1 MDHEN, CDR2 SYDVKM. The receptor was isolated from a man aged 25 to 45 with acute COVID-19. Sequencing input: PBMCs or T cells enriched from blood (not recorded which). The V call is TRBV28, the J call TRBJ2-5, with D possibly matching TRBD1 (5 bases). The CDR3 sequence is CASSSPPGETQYF. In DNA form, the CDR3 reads TGTGCCAGCAGTTCCCCACCAGGGGAGACCCAGTACTTC. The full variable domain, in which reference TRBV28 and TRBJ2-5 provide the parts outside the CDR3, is DVKVTQSSRYLVKRTGEKVFLECVQDMDHENMFWYRQDPGLGLRLIYFSYDVKMKEKGDIPEGYSVSREKKERFSLILESASTNQTSMYLCASSSPPGETQYFGPGTRLLVL.